This T cell receptor beta chain was sequenced in a study of identical twins. Study observations and caveats: With beta out-of-frame sequences, excess sharing by twins was weaker.

This clonotype was detected ten times or more. The antigen remains unidentified. With 3 bases clipped from V and 7 bases from J, the junction kept 6 bases outside the gene matches. In germline, CDR1 is KGHDR, CDR2 SFDVKD. The CDR3 consists of 15 residues. Each cDNA held unique molecular identifiers, and template switching gave it a universal primer site. TCRdb passed the 5' RACE reads through MiXCR, listing each CDR3 protein once. This sample has around 95,000 distinct CDR3 sequences, with 5.9% found just once. The source of this sequence is a woman between 50 and 59 years old in good health. Sequencing input: memory T cells sorted from blood. This chain links TRBV24-1 with TRBJ1-5; 9 bases agree with TRBD1. The CDR3 here is CATSDTGGAGQPQHF. For the CDR3, the DNA is TGTGCCACCAGTGATACAGGGGGCGCGGGGCAGCCCCAGCATTTT.